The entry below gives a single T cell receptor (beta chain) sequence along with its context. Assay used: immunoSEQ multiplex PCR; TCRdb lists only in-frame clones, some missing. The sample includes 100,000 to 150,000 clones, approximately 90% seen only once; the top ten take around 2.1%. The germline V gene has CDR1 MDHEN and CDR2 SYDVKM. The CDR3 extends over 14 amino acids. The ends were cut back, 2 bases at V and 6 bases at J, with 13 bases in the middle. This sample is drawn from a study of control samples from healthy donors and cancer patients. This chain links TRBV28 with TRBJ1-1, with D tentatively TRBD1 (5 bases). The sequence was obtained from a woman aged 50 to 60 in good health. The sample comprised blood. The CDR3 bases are TGTGCCAGCAGTTTAGTGAAGGGGTCCCCTGAAGCTTTCTTT. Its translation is CASSLVKGSPEAFF.